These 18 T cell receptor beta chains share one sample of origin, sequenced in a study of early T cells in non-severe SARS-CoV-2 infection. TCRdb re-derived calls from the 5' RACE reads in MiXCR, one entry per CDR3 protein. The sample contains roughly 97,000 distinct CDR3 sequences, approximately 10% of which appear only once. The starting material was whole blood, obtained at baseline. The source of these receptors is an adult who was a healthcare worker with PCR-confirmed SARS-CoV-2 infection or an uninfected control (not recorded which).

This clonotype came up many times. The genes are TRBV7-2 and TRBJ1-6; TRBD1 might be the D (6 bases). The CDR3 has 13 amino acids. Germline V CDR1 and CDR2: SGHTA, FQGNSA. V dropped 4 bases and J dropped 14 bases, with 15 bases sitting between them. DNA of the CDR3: TGTGCCAGCAGCTCCCCAGGGGCGGTAACCCTCCACTTT. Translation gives CASSSPGAVTLHF.

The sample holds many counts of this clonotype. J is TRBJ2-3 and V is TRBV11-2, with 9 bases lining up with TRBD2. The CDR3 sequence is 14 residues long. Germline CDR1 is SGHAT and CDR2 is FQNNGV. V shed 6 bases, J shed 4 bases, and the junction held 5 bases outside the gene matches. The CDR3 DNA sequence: TGTGCCAGCAGTTTGGCGGGGGGGTCAGATACGCAGTATTTT. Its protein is CASSLAGGSDTQYF.

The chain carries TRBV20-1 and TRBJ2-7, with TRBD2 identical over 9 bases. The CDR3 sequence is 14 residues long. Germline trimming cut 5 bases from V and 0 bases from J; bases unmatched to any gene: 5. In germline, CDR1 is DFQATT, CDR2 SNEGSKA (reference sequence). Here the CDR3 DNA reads TGCAGTGCTCCTAGCGGGGCAAGCTCCTACGAGCAGTACTTC. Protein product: CSAPSGASSYEQYF.

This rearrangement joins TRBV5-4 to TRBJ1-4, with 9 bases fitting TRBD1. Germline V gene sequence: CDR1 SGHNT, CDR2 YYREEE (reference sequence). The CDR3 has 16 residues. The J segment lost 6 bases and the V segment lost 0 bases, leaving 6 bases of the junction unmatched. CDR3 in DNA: TGTGCCAGCAGCTTGGGTGCGGGACAGGGTGATGAAAAACTGTTTTTT. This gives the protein CASSLGAGQGDEKLFF.

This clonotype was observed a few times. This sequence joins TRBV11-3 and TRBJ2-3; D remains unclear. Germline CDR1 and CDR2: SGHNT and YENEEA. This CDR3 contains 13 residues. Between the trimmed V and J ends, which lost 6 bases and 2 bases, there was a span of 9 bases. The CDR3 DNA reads TGTGCCAGCAGTGGCGGTTACACAGATACGCAGTATTTT. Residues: CASSGGYTDTQYF.

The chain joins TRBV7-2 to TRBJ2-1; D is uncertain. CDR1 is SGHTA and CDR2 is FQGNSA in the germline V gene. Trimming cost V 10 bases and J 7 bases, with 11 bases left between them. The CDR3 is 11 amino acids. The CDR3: CATALWNEQFF. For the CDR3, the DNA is TGTGCCACTGCGCTTTGGAATGAGCAGTTCTTC.

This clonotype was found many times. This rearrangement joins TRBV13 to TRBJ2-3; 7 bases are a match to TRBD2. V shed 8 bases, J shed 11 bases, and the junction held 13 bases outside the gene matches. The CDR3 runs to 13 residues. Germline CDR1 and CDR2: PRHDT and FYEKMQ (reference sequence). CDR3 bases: TGTGCCAGCCGGATAAGTACAGCGGGAAAGCAGTATTTT. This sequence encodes CASRISTAGKQYF.

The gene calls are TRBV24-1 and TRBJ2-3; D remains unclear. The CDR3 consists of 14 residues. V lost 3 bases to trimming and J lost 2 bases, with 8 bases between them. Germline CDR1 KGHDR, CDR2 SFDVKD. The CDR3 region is CATSDEPATDTQYF. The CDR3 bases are TGTGCCACCAGTGATGAGCCAGCCACAGATACGCAGTATTTT.

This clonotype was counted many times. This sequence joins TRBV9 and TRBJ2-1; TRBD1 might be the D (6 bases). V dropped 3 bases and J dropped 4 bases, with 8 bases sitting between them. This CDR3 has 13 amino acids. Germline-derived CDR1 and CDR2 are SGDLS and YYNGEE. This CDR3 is CASSGGPYNEQFF. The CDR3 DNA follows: TGTGCCAGCAGCGGGGGGCCTTACAATGAGCAGTTCTTC.

The CDR3 DNA sequence: TGTGCCAGCAACGGGGTACTCGGCACAGATACGCAGTATTTT. Protein: CASNGVLGTDTQYF. The chain combines TRBV2 with TRBJ2-3; maybe TRBD2 (5 bases). Trimming shortened V by 7 bases and J by 1 base, and 12 bases separated the two germline ends. The CDR3 runs 14 residues. Germline lookup yields CDR1 SNHLY and CDR2 FYNNEI.

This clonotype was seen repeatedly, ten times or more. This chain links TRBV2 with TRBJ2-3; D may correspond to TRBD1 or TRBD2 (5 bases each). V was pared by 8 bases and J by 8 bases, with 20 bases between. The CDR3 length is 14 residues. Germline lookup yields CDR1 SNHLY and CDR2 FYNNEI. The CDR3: CASEGAGADVTQYF. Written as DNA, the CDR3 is TGTGCCAGCGAAGGGGCCGGAGCGGACGTTACGCAGTATTTT. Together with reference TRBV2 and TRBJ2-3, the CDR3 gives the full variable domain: EPEVTQTPSHQVTQMGQEVILRCVPISNHLYFYWYRQILGQKVEFLVSFYNNEISEKSEIFDDQFSVERPDGSNFTLKIRSTKLEDSAMYFCASEGAGADVTQYFGPGTRLTVL.

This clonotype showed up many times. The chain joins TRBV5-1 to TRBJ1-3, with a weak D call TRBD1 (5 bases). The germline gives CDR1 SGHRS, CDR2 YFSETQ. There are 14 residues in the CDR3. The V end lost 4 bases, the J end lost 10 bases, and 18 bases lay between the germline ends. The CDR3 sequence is CASSPGTSTGTIYF. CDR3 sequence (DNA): TGCGCCAGCAGCCCTGGGACTTCAACGGGGACCATATATTTT.

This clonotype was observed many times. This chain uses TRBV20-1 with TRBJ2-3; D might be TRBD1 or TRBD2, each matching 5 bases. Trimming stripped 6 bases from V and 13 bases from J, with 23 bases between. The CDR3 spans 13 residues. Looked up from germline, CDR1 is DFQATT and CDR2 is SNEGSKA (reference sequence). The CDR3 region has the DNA TGCAGTGCCGTTTATTCCGGGACCTCTGATAAGTATTTT. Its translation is CSAVYSGTSDKYF.

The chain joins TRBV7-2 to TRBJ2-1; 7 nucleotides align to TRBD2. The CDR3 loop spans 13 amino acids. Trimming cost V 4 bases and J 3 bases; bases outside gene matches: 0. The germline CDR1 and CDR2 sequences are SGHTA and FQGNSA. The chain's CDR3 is CASSWDYYNEQFF. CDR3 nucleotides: TGTGCCAGCAGCTGGGACTACTACAATGAGCAGTTCTTC. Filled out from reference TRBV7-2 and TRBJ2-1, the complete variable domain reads GAGVSQSPSNKVTEKGKDVELRCDPISGHTALYWYRQSLGQGLEFLIYFQGNSAPDKSGLPSDRFSAERTGGSVSTLTIQRTQQEDSAVYLCASSWDYYNEQFFGPGTRLTVL.

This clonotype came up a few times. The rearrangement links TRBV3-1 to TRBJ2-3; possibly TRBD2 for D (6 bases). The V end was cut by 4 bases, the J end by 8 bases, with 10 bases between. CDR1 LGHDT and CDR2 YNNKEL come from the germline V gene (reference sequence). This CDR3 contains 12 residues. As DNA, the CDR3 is TGTGCCAGCAGCCCGGGGGTTTCTACGCAGTATTTT. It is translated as CASSPGVSTQYF.

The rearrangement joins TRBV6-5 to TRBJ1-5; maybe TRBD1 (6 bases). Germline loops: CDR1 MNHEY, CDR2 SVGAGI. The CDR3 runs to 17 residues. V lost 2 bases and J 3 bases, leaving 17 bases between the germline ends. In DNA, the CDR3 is TGTGCCAGCAGTTACGGACAGCTCGGACCAATCAATCAGCCCCAGCATTTT. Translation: CASSYGQLGPINQPQHF.

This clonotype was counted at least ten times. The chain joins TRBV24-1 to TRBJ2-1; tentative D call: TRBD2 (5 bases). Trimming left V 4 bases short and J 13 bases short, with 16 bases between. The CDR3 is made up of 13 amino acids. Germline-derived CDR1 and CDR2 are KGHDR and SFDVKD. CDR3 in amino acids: CATSEPSRRVQFF. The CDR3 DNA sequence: TGTGCCACCAGTGAACCTAGTAGGCGGGTCCAGTTCTTC.

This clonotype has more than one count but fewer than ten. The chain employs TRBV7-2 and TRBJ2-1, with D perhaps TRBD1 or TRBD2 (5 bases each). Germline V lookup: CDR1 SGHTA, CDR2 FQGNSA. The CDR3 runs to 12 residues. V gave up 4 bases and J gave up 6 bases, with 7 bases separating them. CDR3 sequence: CASSWGPNEQFF. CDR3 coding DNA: TGTGCCAGCAGCTGGGGACCCAATGAGCAGTTCTTC.